This TCR beta chain was captured by sequencing in a study of tumor and adjacent non-tumor tissue in lung cancer. About the research overall: The patients, 10 men and 5 women, were roughly 30 to 80 with stage I to III disease. The study's findings and limits: Significantly higher TCR diversity was found in tumor than normal lung.

Notes on this clonotype: Antigen unknown.

Germline-derived CDR1 and CDR2 are SGHDN and FVKESK. The CDR3 runs to 16 residues. V was trimmed by 4 bases and J by 0 bases, leaving 15 bases between them. A modified ARM-PCR protocol with three rounds of nested PCR amplified TCRbeta. A single record per CDR3 protein comes from TCRdb applying MiXCR to the multiplex PCR reads. Seen here are some 84,000 distinct CDR3 sequences, roughly 62% observed once, and the top ten hold roughly 15%. This sample's RNA came from whole unsorted tissue. Newly diagnosed lung cancer patients had thoracic surgery in China, August–late 2014, without prior chemotherapy. The chain recombines TRBV14 with TRBJ1-2; possible D gene TRBD1, 6 bases. The sequencing input was lung tumor tissue. The source is a man between 65 and 79 years old with non-small cell lung cancer. CDR3: CASSRGGELSNYGYTF. Written as DNA, the CDR3 is TGTGCCAGCAGCCGAGGGGGAGAGCTTTCTAACTATGGCTACACCTTC.